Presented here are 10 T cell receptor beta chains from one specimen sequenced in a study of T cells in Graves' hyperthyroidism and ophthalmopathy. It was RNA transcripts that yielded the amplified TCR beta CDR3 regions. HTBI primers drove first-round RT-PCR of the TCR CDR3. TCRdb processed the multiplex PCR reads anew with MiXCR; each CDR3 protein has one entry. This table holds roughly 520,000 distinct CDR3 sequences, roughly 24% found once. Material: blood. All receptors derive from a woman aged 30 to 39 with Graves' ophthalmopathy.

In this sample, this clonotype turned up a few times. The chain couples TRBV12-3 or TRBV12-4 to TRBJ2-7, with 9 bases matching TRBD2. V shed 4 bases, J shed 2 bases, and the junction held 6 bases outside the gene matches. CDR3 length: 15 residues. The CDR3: CASSSHSGGTYEQYF. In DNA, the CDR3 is TGTGCCAGCAGTTCCCATAGCGGGGGAACCTACGAGCAGTACTTC.

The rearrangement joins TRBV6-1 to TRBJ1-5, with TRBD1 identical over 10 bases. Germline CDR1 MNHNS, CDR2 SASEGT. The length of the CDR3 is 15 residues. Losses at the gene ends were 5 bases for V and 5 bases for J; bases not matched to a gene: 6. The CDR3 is CASSLDRGKDQPQHF. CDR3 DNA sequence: TGTGCCAGCAGTCTGGACAGGGGGAAGGATCAGCCCCAGCATTTT.

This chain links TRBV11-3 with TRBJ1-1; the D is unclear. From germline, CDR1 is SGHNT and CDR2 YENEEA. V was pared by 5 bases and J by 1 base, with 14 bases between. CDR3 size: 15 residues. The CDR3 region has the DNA TGTGCCAGCAGCACGAACGGGATCCAGAACACTGAAGCTTTCTTT. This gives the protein CASSTNGIQNTEAFF.

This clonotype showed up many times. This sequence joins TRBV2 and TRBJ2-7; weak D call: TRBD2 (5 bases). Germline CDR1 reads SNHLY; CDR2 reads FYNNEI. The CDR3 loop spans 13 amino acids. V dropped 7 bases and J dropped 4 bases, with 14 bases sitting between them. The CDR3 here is CASKKTGLYEQYF. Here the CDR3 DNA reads TGTGCCAGCAAAAAGACGGGGTTATACGAGCAGTACTTC.

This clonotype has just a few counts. The CDR3 sequence is CASVQRVAGRETQYF. The CDR3 nucleotides are TGTGCCAGCGTCCAACGGGTCGCAGGGCGGGAGACCCAGTACTTC. This chain uses TRBV6-1 with TRBJ2-5, with TRBD1 as a possible D gene (5 bases). Germline CDR1 MNHNS, CDR2 SASEGT. Deletions cut 8 bases from V and 5 bases from J, with 21 bases between. The CDR3 runs 15 residues.

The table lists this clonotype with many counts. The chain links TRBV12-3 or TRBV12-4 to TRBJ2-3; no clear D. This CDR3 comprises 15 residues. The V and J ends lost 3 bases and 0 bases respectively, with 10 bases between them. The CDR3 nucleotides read TGTGCCAGCAGTTTGGGCAGCGTTAGCACAGATACGCAGTATTTT. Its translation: CASSLGSVSTDTQYF.

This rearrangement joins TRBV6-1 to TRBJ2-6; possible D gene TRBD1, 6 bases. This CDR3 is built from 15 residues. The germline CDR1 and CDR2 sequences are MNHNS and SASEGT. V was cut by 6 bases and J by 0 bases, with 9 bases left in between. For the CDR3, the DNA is TGTGCCAGCAGCAAAGGGGGCTCTGGGGCCAACGTCCTGACTTTC. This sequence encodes CASSKGGSGANVLTF.

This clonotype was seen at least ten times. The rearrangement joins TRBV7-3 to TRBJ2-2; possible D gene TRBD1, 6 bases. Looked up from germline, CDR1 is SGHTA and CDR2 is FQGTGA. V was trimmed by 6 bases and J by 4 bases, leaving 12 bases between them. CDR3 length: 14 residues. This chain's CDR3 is CASSSQQGTGELFF. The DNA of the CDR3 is TGTGCCAGCAGTTCCCAACAGGGCACCGGGGAGCTGTTTTTT.

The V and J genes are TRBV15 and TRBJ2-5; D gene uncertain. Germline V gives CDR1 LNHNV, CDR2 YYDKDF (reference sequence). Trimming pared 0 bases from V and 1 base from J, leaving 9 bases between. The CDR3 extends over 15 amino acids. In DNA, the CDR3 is TGTGCCACCAGCAGAGAATTGGGGTTCCAAGAGACCCAGTACTTC. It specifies CATSRELGFQETQYF.

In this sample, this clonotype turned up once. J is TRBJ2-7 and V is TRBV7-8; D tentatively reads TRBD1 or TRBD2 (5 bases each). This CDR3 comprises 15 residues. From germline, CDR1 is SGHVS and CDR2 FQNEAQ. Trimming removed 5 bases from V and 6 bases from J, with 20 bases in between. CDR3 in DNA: TGTGCCAGCAGCCGAGGGGATTTCGACTACGGCGAGCAGTACTTC. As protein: CASSRGDFDYGEQYF.